This T cell receptor (beta chain) is from a study of early T cells in non-severe SARS-CoV-2 infection. Study information: Alpha and beta chains were unpaired, from unsorted whole-blood bulk RNA.

This clonotype was observed at least ten times. Its matching antigen is unknown. Germline values: CDR1 LNHDA, CDR2 SQIVND (reference sequence). Trimming pared 6 bases from V and 5 bases from J, leaving 11 bases between. The CDR3 consists of 12 residues. Whole-study results and caveats: VDJdb matching favored anti-spike CD8 responses, missing private and CD4 specificities.

Unique molecular identifier tags were affixed to discrete cDNA molecules. Each CDR3 protein is one row after TCRdb ran MiXCR on the 5' RACE reads. The data hold about 56,000 distinct CDR3 sequences, with about 10% observed a single time. The receptor was isolated from an adult who was a healthcare worker with PCR-confirmed SARS-CoV-2 infection or an uninfected control (not recorded which). The V gene is TRBV19, the J gene TRBJ2-7; D not certain. The sequenced sample consisted of whole blood. CDR3: CASRDGRDEQYF. The CDR3 region has the DNA TGTGCCAGTAGGGACGGCCGGGACGAGCAGTACTTC.